This is a list of T cell receptor beta chains from one sample in a study of beta chain features in type 1 diabetes. Using immunoSEQ multiplex PCR, the repertoire was profiled, and TCRdb retains in-frame clones only, with some absent. The sample has about 470,000 clones, 25% to 35% seen once. The specimen was naive CD4+ T cells from blood. These receptors were collected from a man aged 18 to 30 in good health. The conserved cysteine and the conserved F or W are not part of the CDR3 here. The D gene is left open where the match is weak. Clone size, where shown, is once, few, many, or a class for clones that have expanded.

V gene: TRBV18
D gene: NA
clone size: NA
J gene: TRBJ2-1
CDR3 protein: ASSPPGGSYNEQF

V gene: TRBV19
D gene: NA
clone size: NA
J gene: TRBJ2-4
CDR3 protein: ASKQALAKNIQY

V gene: TRBV5-1
D gene: NA
clone size: few
J gene: TRBJ2-6
CDR3 protein: ASSVQLSASGANVLT

V gene: TRBV25-1
D gene: NA
clone size: NA
J gene: TRBJ2-7
CDR3 protein: ASMGLGEQAYEQY

V gene: TRBV5-6
D gene: NA
clone size: few
J gene: TRBJ2-1
CDR3 protein: ASSLGFSYNEQF

V gene: TRBV30
D gene: NA
clone size: NA
J gene: TRBJ2-7
CDR3 protein: AWRPADRNYEQY

V gene: TRBV14
D gene: TRBD2
clone size: NA
J gene: TRBJ2-5
CDR3 protein: ASSQGGRGETQY

V gene: TRBV9
D gene: NA
clone size: NA
J gene: TRBJ2-5
CDR3 protein: ASSADTGSGETQY

V gene: TRBV7-9
D gene: NA
clone size: NA
J gene: TRBJ2-1
CDR3 protein: ASSLAFGEQF

V gene: TRBV18
D gene: NA
clone size: NA
J gene: TRBJ2-3
CDR3 protein: ASSPPQLNTQY

V gene: TRBV5-1
D gene: NA
clone size: once
J gene: TRBJ2-2
CDR3 protein: ASSPDRANTGELF

V gene: TRBV25-1
D gene: TRBD2
clone size: few
J gene: TRBJ2-7
CDR3 protein: ASRTSGTYEQY

V gene: TRBV7-8
D gene: NA
clone size: NA
J gene: TRBJ2-1
CDR3 protein: ASSRGYEQF

V gene: TRBV7-8
D gene: NA
clone size: NA
J gene: TRBJ1-1
CDR3 protein: ASSPRTENTEAF

V gene: TRBV30
D gene: NA
clone size: NA
J gene: TRBJ1-4
CDR3 protein: AWSVGSTNEKLF

V gene: TRBV7-8
D gene: NA
clone size: NA
J gene: TRBJ2-3
CDR3 protein: ASSLARTSDTQY

V gene: TRBV5-1
D gene: NA
clone size: NA
J gene: TRBJ2-7
CDR3 protein: ASSPTSNLGYEQY

V gene: TRBV7-9
D gene: NA
clone size: few
J gene: TRBJ2-7
CDR3 protein: ASSSAGRNYEQY

V gene: TRBV4-3
D gene: NA
clone size: NA
J gene: TRBJ2-7
CDR3 protein: ASSQVDTAYEQY

V gene: TRBV20-1
D gene: NA
clone size: few
J gene: TRBJ1-2
CDR3 protein: SARSRDGYT

V gene: TRBV9
D gene: NA
clone size: NA
J gene: TRBJ1-2
CDR3 protein: ASSLEGYGYT

V gene: TRBV25-1
D gene: NA
clone size: few
J gene: TRBJ2-1
CDR3 protein: ASRPSRASFHNEQF

V gene: TRBV4-3
D gene: TRBD2
clone size: NA
J gene: TRBJ2-1
CDR3 protein: ASSQGQSGRDLTYNEQF

V gene: TRBV7-2
D gene: NA
clone size: few
J gene: TRBJ2-7
CDR3 protein: ASSLVGTGNYEQY

V gene: TRBV5-1
D gene: NA
clone size: few
J gene: TRBJ2-7
CDR3 protein: ASSLDGGSYEQY

V gene: TRBV7-6
D gene: NA
clone size: NA
J gene: TRBJ2-7
CDR3 protein: ASSPRVGAYEQY

V gene: TRBV10-3
D gene: TRBD1
clone size: NA
J gene: TRBJ2-2
CDR3 protein: AISDYAGTGNTGELF

V gene: TRBV10-3
D gene: NA
clone size: NA
J gene: TRBJ1-2
CDR3 protein: ATEGGNYGYT

V gene: TRBV18
D gene: NA
clone size: NA
J gene: TRBJ2-5
CDR3 protein: ASTPGQGGETQY

V gene: TRBV25-1
D gene: NA
clone size: few
J gene: TRBJ2-4
CDR3 protein: ASSASVLAKNIQY

V gene: TRBV15
D gene: TRBD1
clone size: few
J gene: TRBJ2-2
CDR3 protein: ATSRETGTTGELF

V gene: TRBV29-1
D gene: TRBD1
clone size: few
J gene: TRBJ1-1
CDR3 protein: SVYKQGDGTEAF

V gene: TRBV19
D gene: NA
clone size: NA
J gene: TRBJ2-6
CDR3 protein: ASSLGGSGANVLT

V gene: TRBV7-6
D gene: TRBD1
clone size: few
J gene: TRBJ2-5
CDR3 protein: ASSHARTGQETQY

V gene: TRBV29-1
D gene: NA
clone size: NA
J gene: TRBJ2-7
CDR3 protein: SVASGYEQY

V gene: TRBV4-1
D gene: NA
clone size: NA
J gene: TRBJ2-3
CDR3 protein: ASSQGSRWANTDTQY

V gene: TRBV7-2
D gene: NA
clone size: NA
J gene: TRBJ2-2
CDR3 protein: ASSLSVYGELF

V gene: TRBV29-1
D gene: NA
clone size: few
J gene: TRBJ2-7
CDR3 protein: SVREPGPYEQY

V gene: TRBV9
D gene: NA
clone size: few
J gene: TRBJ2-6
CDR3 protein: ASSVPGTGANVLT